One sample yielded the 26 T cell receptor beta chains listed below, sequenced in a study of PD-L1 blockade in urothelial cancer. Assay used: immunoSEQ multiplex PCR; TCRdb lists only in-frame clones, some missing. The table lists 35,000 to 45,000 clones, about 89% of them singletons. The sample's time point: peripheral blood 6 weeks after treatment start. The source was PBMCs, collected around atezolizumab (anti-PD-L1) treatment. The receptors originated from a man aged 70 or older with urothelial cancer.

The chain joins TRBV6-4 to TRBJ2-1; 9 bases align to TRBD2. The CDR3 extends over 14 amino acids. V shed 5 bases, J shed 5 bases, and the junction held 4 bases outside the gene matches. Per germline, CDR1 MRHNA and CDR2 SNTAGT. This CDR3 is CASSRLAGNNEQFF. The CDR3 DNA reads TGTGCCAGCAGTCGGCTAGCGGGAAACAATGAGCAGTTCTTC.

This rearrangement joins TRBV5-1 to TRBJ2-7; 8 bases fit TRBD1. This CDR3 region has 14 residues. J was trimmed by 5 bases and V by 4 bases; bases with no gene match: 8. Germline CDR1 is SGHRS and CDR2 is YFSETQ. CDR3: CASSPGQGGNEQYF. CDR3 in DNA: TGCGCCAGCAGCCCCGGACAGGGAGGTAACGAGCAGTACTTC.

The chain combines TRBV30 with TRBJ2-1; TRBD2 matches at 14 bases. Germline CDR1 reads GTSNPN; CDR2 reads SVGIG (reference sequence). After removal of 4 bases from V and 8 bases from J, the junction contained 7 bases not matched to a gene. The CDR3 totals 15 residues. The CDR3 loop is CAWTTGLAGAYEQFF. The CDR3 DNA is TGTGCCTGGACCACGGGACTAGCGGGAGCATATGAGCAGTTCTTC.

The chain combines TRBV27 with TRBJ2-1, with D perhaps TRBD2 (6 bases). Trimming removed 3 bases at V and 6 bases at J, with 12 bases between. The CDR3 consists of 14 residues. Looked up from germline, CDR1 is MNHEY and CDR2 is SMNVEV (reference sequence). CDR3 bases: TGTGCCAGCAGTTTGGGACTGCCCCTCAATGAGCAGTTCTTC. The encoded protein is CASSLGLPLNEQFF.

The J gene is TRBJ2-1, the V gene TRBV12-5, with 9 bases identical to TRBD1. The CDR3 loop spans 16 amino acids. V lost 0 bases, J lost 3 bases, and 3 bases stayed unmatched. Germline V gene sequence: CDR1 LGHNT, CDR2 FRNRAP. The CDR3 reads CASGLVQGQGYNEQFF. CDR3 DNA sequence: TGTGCTAGTGGTTTGGTACAGGGACAGGGCTACAATGAGCAGTTCTTC.

There are a few counts of this clone. The chain carries TRBV2 and TRBJ2-1, with D possibly TRBD2 on 5 matching bases. The V and J ends lost 1 base and 3 bases respectively, with 13 bases between them. Germline CDR1 is SNHLY and CDR2 is FYNNEI. The CDR3 covers 16 residues. The CDR3 reads CASSEDAGLLYNEQFF. CDR3 DNA sequence: TGTGCCAGCAGTGAAGACGCCGGACTCCTCTACAATGAGCAGTTCTTC.

This clone was seen only once. This chain connects TRBV15 to TRBJ1-5; no firm D call. CDR3 size: 15 residues. V gave up 0 bases and J gave up 5 bases, with 11 bases separating them. In germline, CDR1 is LNHNV, CDR2 YYDKDF (reference sequence). In DNA, the CDR3 is TGTGCCACCAGCAGAGATGCAGGATGGGATCAGCCCCAGCATTTT. Its translation is CATSRDAGWDQPQHF.

The CDR3 loop is CASSLWGLASDTQYF. The CDR3 DNA reads TGTGCCAGCAGTTTATGGGGACTAGCCTCAGATACGCAGTATTTT. J is TRBJ2-3 and V is TRBV28; 9 nucleotides line up with TRBD2. Trimming removed 0 bases from V and 4 bases from J; junction bases left unmatched: 2. Germline lookup yields CDR1 MDHEN and CDR2 SYDVKM. The length of the CDR3 is 15 residues.

This clone was detected only once. The J gene is TRBJ2-2, the V gene TRBV18, with TRBD1 identical over 8 bases. Germline CDR1 reads KGHSH; CDR2 reads LQKENI. There are 17 residues in the CDR3. Losses at the gene ends were 5 bases for V and 1 base for J; bases not matched to a gene: 9. The CDR3 nucleotides read TGTGCCAGCTCAAAGTCGGGACAGGCGATGAACACCGGGGAGCTGTTTTTT. Amino acids: CASSKSGQAMNTGELFF.

The J gene is TRBJ2-7, the V gene TRBV11-2; 11 bases line up with TRBD2. The V gene's germline CDR1 is SGHAT and CDR2 FQNNGV. V gave up 4 bases and J gave up 9 bases; unmatched junction bases: 5. The CDR3 extends over 13 amino acids. The CDR3 reads CASSSRLAGPQYF. Here the CDR3 DNA reads TGTGCCAGCAGCTCCCGACTAGCGGGGCCGCAGTACTTC.

The V call is TRBV5-1, the J call TRBJ1-2, with D perhaps matching TRBD1 (5 bases). The CDR3 spans 15 residues. Germline CDR1 is SGHRS and CDR2 is YFSETQ. The V end lost 4 bases, the J end lost 0 bases, and 13 bases lay between the germline ends. The CDR3 region is CASSATRAANYGYTF. The CDR3 DNA sequence: TGCGCCAGCAGCGCCACCAGGGCAGCTAACTATGGCTACACCTTC. The full variable domain, rest sourced from reference TRBV5-1 and TRBJ1-2, is KAGVTQTPRYLIKTRGQQVTLSCSPISGHRSVSWYQQTPGQGLQFLFEYFSETQRNKGNFPGRFSGRQFSNSRSEMNVSTLELGDSALYLCASSATRAANYGYTFGSGTRLTVV.

The chain has TRBV6-6 and TRBJ2-6, with no clear D. V was pared by 6 bases and J by 0 bases, with 9 bases between. Germline CDR1 is MNHNY and CDR2 is SVGAGI (reference sequence). CDR3 length: 15 amino acids. The CDR3 nucleotides read TGTGCCAGCAGGTACAGCGTCTCTGGGGCCAACGTCCTGACTTTC. This encodes CASRYSVSGANVLTF.

The chain employs TRBV27 and TRBJ2-5; a possible D gene is TRBD2 (5 bases). The germline gives CDR1 MNHEY, CDR2 SMNVEV (reference sequence). The CDR3 runs to 14 residues. V was cut by 5 bases and J by 4 bases, with 14 bases left in between. DNA for the CDR3: TGTGCCAGCAGTATCAGCGGTCAGCGAGAGACCCAGTACTTC. Its translation: CASSISGQRETQYF.

This chain links TRBV6-5 with TRBJ1-2, with TRBD1 matching 8 bases. Germline assignment: CDR1 MNHEY and CDR2 SVGAGI. The CDR3 sequence is 15 residues long. J was trimmed by 3 bases and V by 3 bases; bases with no gene match: 6. CDR3 protein: CASSYSPTGDYGYTF. The CDR3 DNA reads as TGTGCCAGCAGTTATTCACCGACAGGGGACTATGGCTACACCTTC.

The chain has TRBV5-1 and TRBJ2-1; possibly TRBD1 for D (6 bases). Looked up from germline, CDR1 is SGHRS and CDR2 is YFSETQ. This CDR3 region has 14 residues. Trimming removed 2 bases from V and 6 bases from J, with 12 bases in between. CDR3 residues: CASSFGGVSNEQFF. The CDR3 DNA is TGCGCCAGCAGCTTTGGGGGCGTCTCCAATGAGCAGTTCTTC.

The chain combines TRBV5-4 with TRBJ1-1; perhaps TRBD1 as D (6 bases). CDR1 SGHNT and CDR2 YYREEE come from the germline V gene (reference sequence). This CDR3 contains 14 residues. The germline V and J ends were trimmed by 4 bases and 4 bases, with 14 bases remaining between them. CDR3 amino acids: CASSPLRGGTEAFF. The CDR3 nucleotides are TGTGCCAGCAGCCCCCTCAGGGGCGGCACTGAAGCTTTCTTT.

The rearrangement links TRBV9 to TRBJ2-3; D unresolved. V was trimmed by 2 bases and J by 2 bases, leaving 9 bases between them. CDR3 length: 14 residues. Germline V gene data show CDR1 as SGDLS and CDR2 as YYNGEE. CDR3 protein: CASSVAETTDTQYF. CDR3 DNA sequence: TGTGCCAGCAGCGTGGCGGAGACCACAGATACGCAGTATTTT.

This rearrangement joins TRBV5-1 to TRBJ2-7; no definite D call. V lost 4 bases and J 4 bases, leaving 12 bases between the germline ends. The germline V gene encodes CDR1 SGHRS and CDR2 YFSETQ. The CDR3 length is 13 residues. CDR3 sequence: CASSMASTYEQYF. The DNA for the CDR3 is TGCGCCAGCAGCATGGCTAGTACATACGAGCAGTACTTC.

The chain joins TRBV6-1 to TRBJ1-5; possible D gene TRBD1, 6 bases. V lost 5 bases to trimming and J lost 4 bases, with 15 bases between them. Germline V gives CDR1 MNHNS, CDR2 SASEGT. This CDR3 has 15 residues. The CDR3 DNA reads as TGTGCCAGCAGTCAGGGGCAGAGCCTTAATCAGCCCCAGCATTTT. This codes for CASSQGQSLNQPQHF.

The chain combines TRBV28 with TRBJ2-7, with TRBD1 identical over 10 bases. CDR1 and CDR2 (germline): MDHEN, SYDVKM. This CDR3 region has 14 residues. The V gene end was trimmed by 6 bases and the J gene end by 4 bases; junction bases not matched to a gene: 6. The CDR3 here is CASSLDRGVYEQYF. Written as DNA, the CDR3 is TGTGCCAGCAGCCTGGACAGGGGGGTGTACGAGCAGTACTTC. Together with reference TRBV28 and TRBJ2-7, the CDR3 gives the full variable domain: DVKVTQSSRYLVKRTGEKVFLECVQDMDHENMFWYRQDPGLGLRLIYFSYDVKMKEKGDIPEGYSVSREKKERFSLILESASTNQTSMYLCASSLDRGVYEQYFGPGTRLTVT.

This rearrangement joins TRBV11-2 to TRBJ2-6; 8 bases are a match to TRBD1. J lost 0 bases, V lost 5 bases, and 9 bases had no gene match. Germline CDR1 SGHAT, CDR2 FQNNGV. There are 18 residues in the CDR3. CDR3: CASSGRTGRLSGANVLTF. The CDR3 DNA is TGTGCCAGCAGCGGGAGGACAGGGCGTCTCTCTGGGGCCAACGTCCTGACTTTC.

The chain combines TRBV7-8 with TRBJ2-7; D is uncertain. This CDR3 region has 12 residues. In germline, CDR1 is SGHVS, CDR2 FQNEAQ. V was pared by 5 bases and J by 0 bases, with 5 bases between. CDR3 coding DNA: TGTGCCAGCAGCGATAGCTCCTACGAGCAGTACTTC. Translated, it gives CASSDSSYEQYF.

The chain is built from TRBV11-2 and TRBJ2-2; TRBD2 might be the D (5 bases). Germline V gene lookup returns CDR1 SGHAT and CDR2 FQNNGV. The CDR3 is made up of 14 amino acids. V dropped 1 base and J dropped 6 bases, with 9 bases sitting between them. The CDR3 sequence: CASSLGRGAGELFF. In nucleotides, the CDR3 is TGTGCCAGCAGCTTAGGTCGGGGAGCCGGGGAGCTGTTTTTT.

The V and J genes are TRBV10-3 and TRBJ2-6; tentatively, D is TRBD1 (5 bases). Germline loops: CDR1 ENHRY, CDR2 SYGVKD. The CDR3 spans 15 residues. The ends were cut back, 6 bases at V and 1 base at J, with 10 bases in the middle. Here the CDR3 DNA reads TGTGCCATCAGGCCCACAGGTTCTGGGGCCAACGTCCTGACTTTC. This sequence encodes CAIRPTGSGANVLTF.

This clone was found once. The chain links TRBV18 to TRBJ2-1, with D possibly matching TRBD2 (6 bases). CDR3 length: 13 amino acids. Trimming left V 2 bases short and J 10 bases short, with 12 bases between. Germline V gene sequence: CDR1 KGHSH, CDR2 LQKENI. This chain's CDR3 is CASSPSRLDEQFF. In nucleotides, the CDR3 is TGTGCCAGCTCACCATCTCGACTAGACGAGCAGTTCTTC.

V is TRBV6-5 and J is TRBJ2-5; TRBD1 matches 12 bases. Germline assignment: CDR1 MNHEY and CDR2 SVGAGI. The CDR3 sequence is 15 residues long. The V gene end was trimmed by 9 bases and the J gene end by 4 bases; junction bases not matched to a gene: 9. CDR3 region: CASTPGQGAGETQYF. The CDR3 DNA reads TGTGCCAGTACCCCGGGACAGGGGGCAGGAGAGACCCAGTACTTC.